This T cell receptor (beta chain) was retrieved from a study of shared clonotypes between healthy human individuals. Study conclusions and caveats: What limited the represented genetic and exposure-history diversity was the small number of donors. Researchers found naive subsets generally carried larger estimated richness than memory subsets. Tissues were not sampled, only blood, and their repertoires likely differ.

A note on this clone: Its antigen is not known.

Only CD45RO-negative cells positively selected for CCR7 counted as naive CD8 cells, so terminally differentiated effector memory CD45RA+ cells were excluded. The repertoire was sequenced with immunoSEQ multiplex PCR; TCRdb's copy has only in-frame clones and lacks some. The sample yields fewer than 800,000 clones, under 95% seen once. Material for sequencing was naive CD8+ T cells sorted from blood. This receptor was taken from a man under 40 in good health.

This chain's CDR3 is CASRTCLRQGKIQRAETQYF. The CDR3 DNA sequence: TGTGCCAGCAGGACGTGTCTAAGACAGGGTAAAATTCAGCGAGCAGAGACCCAGTACTTC. The V call is TRBV21-1, the J call TRBJ2-5; the listed D gene, TRBD1, was not tested against the DNA. TRBV21-1 constitutes a pseudogene. The length of the CDR3 is 20 residues.